This T cell receptor beta chain was sequenced for a study of technical replicates of blood from a handful of donors. Produced via immunoSEQ multiplex PCR; TCRdb's table is partial and in-frame only. The sample includes approximately 70,000 clones, roughly 92% of them seen just once. This CDR3 region has 15 residues. Germline lookup yields CDR1 MNHEY and CDR2 SMNVEV (reference sequence). The V and J ends lost 4 bases and 6 bases, in that order; junction bases with no gene match: 5. V and J are TRBV27 and TRBJ2-7; 14 bases are a match to TRBD2. The receptor comes from a human donor in good health. The sequenced sample consisted of T cells isolated from PBMCs. The CDR3 sequence: CASSSGTSGSTEQYF. The CDR3 DNA reads as TGTGCCAGCAGTTCTGGGACTAGCGGGAGCACCGAGCAGTACTTC.